This T cell receptor (beta chain) was sequenced for a study of blood T cell repertoires in COVID-19. This clone was seen only a few times. Produced via immunoSEQ multiplex PCR; TCRdb's table is partial and in-frame only. The table shows around 340,000 clones, with around 83% occurring only once. The source material was peripheral blood. The receptor was derived from a man aged 30 to 45 with active or convalescent COVID-19.

CDR3 nucleotides: TGTGCCAGCAGCCAGGGGAAAGGGGTAGAGACCCAGTACTTC. Translation gives CASSQGKGVETQYF. The chain carries TRBV3-1 (or the pseudogene TRBV3-2) and TRBJ2-5, with D tentatively TRBD1 (5 bases). V lost 3 bases and J 4 bases, leaving 12 bases between the germline ends. There are 14 residues in the CDR3. CDR1 and CDR2 (germline): LGHDT, YNNKEL (reference sequence).